The 2 T cell receptor beta chains listed next were all sequenced from one sample in a study of shared clonotypes between healthy human individuals. Repertoires were generated with immunoSEQ multiplex PCR, while TCRdb's copy carries only in-frame clones and drops some. The repertoire holds under 1,100,000 clones, with roughly 80% as singletons. The sequencing input was memory CD4+ T cells sorted from blood. The subset denotes: CD45RA-negative fraction. These receptors all come from a man aged 18 to 30 in good health.

The V and J genes are TRBV28 and TRBJ1-1, with 7 nucleotides matching TRBD1. Germline-derived CDR1 and CDR2 are MDHEN and SYDVKM. CDR3 length: 17 residues. V shed 6 bases and J 3 bases; nucleotides not matched to a gene: 16. CDR3 in amino acids: CASSQWLTGKADTEAFF. In DNA, the CDR3 is TGTGCCAGCAGCCAGTGGTTGACAGGGAAGGCGGACACTGAAGCTTTCTTT.

In its sample, this clone was seen once. The V and J genes are TRBV28 and TRBJ1-2, with D unresolved. Germline V CDR1 and CDR2: MDHEN, SYDVKM. Trimming cost V 5 bases and J 8 bases, with 12 bases left between them. This CDR3 spans 12 amino acids. CDR3 residues: CASSPSLEGYTF. The CDR3 DNA reads as TGTGCCAGCAGTCCCTCTTTGGAAGGCTACACCTTC.